The 5 T cell receptor beta chains below all came from one sample that was sequenced in a study of shared clonotypes between healthy human individuals. Selected positively for CCR7 and CD45RO-negative, naive CD8 cells excluded terminally differentiated effector memory CD45RA+ cells. Generated by immunoSEQ multiplex PCR, the TCRdb table keeps only in-frame clones and is missing some. The profile shows hundreds of thousands of clones, over 90% of them singletons. Material: naive CD8+ T cells sorted from blood. These receptors were collected from a man aged 25 to 40 in good health.

This chain connects TRBV7-9 to TRBJ1-4; D gene uncertain. The CDR3 runs 15 residues. Germline V gives CDR1 SEHNR, CDR2 FQNEAQ (reference sequence). The V and J ends lost 1 base and 8 bases respectively, with 14 bases between them. CDR3 DNA: TGTGCCAGCAGCTTAGTTCTTGGGAGCGCGGAAAAACTGTTTTTT. It translates to CASSLVLGSAEKLFF.

The CDR3 spells CASSFLNPGSEETQYF. The CDR3 region has the DNA TGTGCCAGCAGTTTCCTCAATCCGGGATCGGAAGAGACCCAGTACTTC. J is TRBJ2-5 and V is TRBV6-6; TRBD2 is a possible D gene (5 bases). V was cut by 4 bases and J by 3 bases, with 18 bases left in between. The CDR3 consists of 16 residues. Germline values: CDR1 MNHNY, CDR2 SVGAGI (reference sequence).

This chain's CDR3 is CASSLGPQETQYF. CDR3 nucleotide sequence: TGTGCCAGCAGCTTAGGGCCACAAGAGACCCAGTACTTC. This chain connects TRBV7-9 to TRBJ2-5; D gene unclear. Per germline, CDR1 SEHNR and CDR2 FQNEAQ (reference sequence). V shed 1 base and J shed 2 bases, with 5 bases lying between them. This CDR3 region has 13 residues.

Turning to this clone: Other nucleotide sequences from this sample produce the same CDR3. V is TRBV28 and J is TRBJ2-7; D is uncertain. This CDR3 has 11 residues. Deletions cut 6 bases from V and 4 bases from J, with 7 bases between. Germline CDR1 and CDR2: MDHEN and SYDVKM. The CDR3 bases are TGTGCCAGCAGAACCTCGTACGAGCAGTACTTC. Translating gives CASRTSYEQYF.

The V gene is TRBV7-6, the J gene TRBJ2-2, with TRBD2 matching 10 bases. Germline assignment: CDR1 SGHVS and CDR2 FNYEAQ. The CDR3 loop spans 17 amino acids. The V segment lost 5 bases and the J segment 5 bases; nucleotides outside the gene matches: 11. CDR3 amino acids: CASSTLSGRANTGELFF. CDR3 coding DNA: TGTGCCAGCAGCACCTTAAGCGGGAGGGCCAATACCGGGGAGCTGTTTTTT.